Listed here are 15 T cell receptor beta chains from one sample, sequenced in a study of CD8 T cells in ankylosing spondylitis. TCRdb reprocessed the 5' RACE reads with MiXCR, giving one entry per CDR3 protein. The sample yields fewer than 550,000 distinct CDR3 sequences, roughly 5.3% seen once. Study-level points and caveats: What seemed typical of ankylosing spondylitis blood was a TCR beta motif built from under 10 highly homologous variants.

No cognate antigen is known for these TCRs. The sequencing input was blood, either unsorted or a sorted T cell fraction (not recorded which). The source is a male donor with ankylosing spondylitis.

This clonotype was seen ten or more times. The chain joins TRBV7-2 to TRBJ2-3; 10 nucleotides match TRBD1. V was clipped by 4 bases and J by 2 bases; unmatched bases: 9. CDR3 length: 17 amino acids. Germline loops: CDR1 SGHTA, CDR2 FQGNSA. The CDR3 DNA sequence: TGTGCCAGCAGCTCCTACGACAGGGGGCTTGTCACAGATACGCAGTATTTT. Its translation: CASSSYDRGLVTDTQYF.

This clonotype was recorded at least ten times. The chain combines TRBV11-2 with TRBJ1-2, with 8 bases that match TRBD1. CDR1 is SGHAT and CDR2 is FQNNGV in the germline V gene. The V gene end was trimmed by 7 bases and the J gene end by 9 bases; junction bases not matched to a gene: 13. This CDR3 is built from 14 residues. For the CDR3, the DNA is TGTGCCAGCAACCACGGGGGCAGGGGGCTGAGCTACACCTTC. As protein: CASNHGGRGLSYTF.

This chain joins TRBV28 and TRBJ2-3; D remains ambiguous. The V gene lost 5 bases and the J gene lost 8 bases, with 14 bases spanning the gap. The CDR3 loop spans 13 amino acids. The germline V gene encodes CDR1 MDHEN and CDR2 SYDVKM. The CDR3 DNA sequence: TGTGCCAGCAGTGTCGGGTGGCAGTCTACGCAGTATTTT. Its translation: CASSVGWQSTQYF.

This clonotype was seen at least ten times. The chain joins TRBV29-1 to TRBJ1-1; D unresolved. Trimming removed 6 bases from V and 2 bases from J, with 10 bases in between. CDR1 SQVTM and CDR2 ANQGSEA come from the germline V gene. This CDR3 spans 12 amino acids. The CDR3 here is CSVRRANTEAFF. The CDR3, as DNA: TGCAGCGTCCGCCGGGCCAACACTGAAGCTTTCTTT.

This clonotype was detected only a few times. The chain combines TRBV3-1 with TRBJ2-3; D could derive from TRBD1 or TRBD2 (7 bases each). Germline V lookup: CDR1 LGHDT, CDR2 YNNKEL (reference sequence). V lost 5 bases and J 2 bases, leaving 14 bases between the germline ends. The CDR3 extends over 15 amino acids. CDR3 amino acids: CASSERDRATDTQYF. CDR3 in DNA: TGTGCCAGCAGCGAGCGGGACAGAGCCACAGATACGCAGTATTTT.

V usage is TRBV29-1 and J usage is TRBJ2-7; perhaps D is TRBD1 or TRBD2 (5 bases each). CDR1 and CDR2 from the germline V gene are SQVTM and ANQGSEA. The CDR3 length is 12 residues. Trimming removed 4 bases from V and 2 bases from J, with 9 bases in between. In DNA, the CDR3 is TGCAGCGTTGGGGACGGCCCCTACGAGCAGTACTTC. The encoded protein is CSVGDGPYEQYF.

This chain joins TRBV30 and TRBJ2-7; D not resolved. Trimming took 8 bases from V and 3 from J, leaving 11 bases between them. This CDR3 has 11 residues. Germline CDR1 GTSNPN, CDR2 SVGIG (reference sequence). The CDR3: CAGTEYYEQYF. The CDR3 DNA reads TGTGCCGGCACCGAGTACTACGAGCAGTACTTC.

The chain is built from TRBV19 and TRBJ1-1, with D unclear. Germline CDR1 and CDR2: LNHDA and SQIVND (reference sequence). The CDR3 is 14 residues long. The ends were cut back, 6 bases at V and 1 base at J, with 12 bases in the middle. The CDR3 loop is CASSHRIPNTEAFF. The CDR3 DNA reads TGTGCCAGTAGCCACCGGATCCCGAACACTGAAGCTTTCTTT.

This clonotype was seen at least ten times. The chain is built from TRBV29-1 and TRBJ2-2, with D possibly matching TRBD2 (6 bases). CDR1 is SQVTM, CDR2 ANQGSEA, per germline. Trimming removed 6 bases at V and 3 bases at J, with 11 bases between. The CDR3 has 13 residues. The CDR3 DNA is TGCAGCGTGACGGGACTTTACACCGGGGAGCTGTTTTTT. Translated: CSVTGLYTGELFF.

This clonotype was seen many times. This sequence joins TRBV7-2 and TRBJ1-1; 9 positions agree with TRBD1. CDR3 length: 14 residues. Germline-derived CDR1 and CDR2 are SGHTA and FQGNSA. With 6 bases clipped from V and 4 bases from J, the junction kept 6 bases outside the gene matches. CDR3 sequence reads: CASRGTGWTTEAFF. CDR3 nucleotide sequence: TGTGCCAGCAGGGGGACAGGGTGGACCACTGAAGCTTTCTTT.

The chain uses TRBV20-1 and TRBJ2-4; a weak D match, TRBD2 (6 bases). V lost 2 bases and J 1 base, leaving 15 bases between the germline ends. The CDR3 has 16 amino acids. Germline V gene data show CDR1 as DFQATT and CDR2 as SNEGSKA (reference sequence). CDR3 sequence (DNA): TGCAGTGCTAGATCTCCTGCGGCGGGGGCCAAAAACATTCAGTACTTC. Amino acids: CSARSPAAGAKNIQYF.

This clonotype was seen many times. This chain uses TRBV28 with TRBJ2-7, with D perhaps being TRBD1 or TRBD2 (5 bases each). CDR3 length: 14 residues. Trimming removed 10 bases from V and 7 bases from J, with 23 bases in between. Germline CDR1 MDHEN, CDR2 SYDVKM. This chain's CDR3 is CATTKGTRRREQYF. Here the CDR3 DNA reads TGTGCCACTACGAAAGGGACCCGCCGGCGGGAGCAGTACTTC.

This chain connects TRBV9 to TRBJ1-5, with D perhaps TRBD1 (5 bases). Germline CDR1 and CDR2: SGDLS and YYNGEE. CDR3 size: 15 residues. The V and J ends lost 4 bases and 0 bases respectively, with 11 bases between them. CDR3 sequence: CASSLGVNSNQPQHF. The CDR3 DNA is TGTGCCAGCAGCCTGGGGGTTAATAGCAATCAGCCCCAGCATTTT.

This clonotype was found a few times. The genes are TRBV10-3 and TRBJ1-1; possibly TRBD1 for D (6 bases). The V gene's germline CDR1 is ENHRY and CDR2 SYGVKD. The CDR3 extends over 16 amino acids. Trimming pared 4 bases from V and 3 bases from J, leaving 18 bases between. CDR3 sequence: CAISVGAGSWDTEAFF. The DNA for the CDR3 is TGTGCCATCAGTGTGGGGGCAGGGTCCTGGGACACTGAAGCTTTCTTT.

As to this clonotype: A read error is possible here, since a much larger clone lies one base away. A read error is likely, as this CDR3 ends without the conserved phenylalanine or tryptophan. The chain is built from TRBV5-1 and TRBJ2-1; D is unresolved. Looked up from germline, CDR1 is SGHRS and CDR2 is YFSETQ. This CDR3 region has 12 residues. V dropped 4 bases and J dropped 5 bases, with 7 bases sitting between them. CDR3 in amino acids: CASSTENNEQFL. Written as DNA, the CDR3 is TGCGCCAGCAGCACGGAAAACAATGAGCAGTTCCTC.